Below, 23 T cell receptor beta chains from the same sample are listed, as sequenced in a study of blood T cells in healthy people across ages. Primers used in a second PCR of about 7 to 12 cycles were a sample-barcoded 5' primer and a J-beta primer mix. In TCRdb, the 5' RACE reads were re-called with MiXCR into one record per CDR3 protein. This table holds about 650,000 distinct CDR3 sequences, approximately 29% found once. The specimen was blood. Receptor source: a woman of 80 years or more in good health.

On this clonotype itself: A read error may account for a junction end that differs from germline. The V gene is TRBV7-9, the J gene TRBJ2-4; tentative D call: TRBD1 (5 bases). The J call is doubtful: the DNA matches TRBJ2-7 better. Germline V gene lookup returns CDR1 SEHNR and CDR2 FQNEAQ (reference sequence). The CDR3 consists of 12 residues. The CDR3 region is CASCLRGYEQYF. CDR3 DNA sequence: TGTGCCAGCTGCTTAAGGGGCTACGAGCAGTACTTC.

The CDR3 coding sequence is TGTGCCAGCAGCCCCTCCAGCGGGGGGGCCATCAATGAGCAGTTCTTC. Protein sequence: CASSPSSGGAINEQFF. The chain carries TRBV6-1 and TRBJ2-1; 10 bases are shared with TRBD2. The CDR3 covers 16 residues. Losses at the gene ends were 6 bases for V and 6 bases for J; bases not matched to a gene: 11. The germline gives CDR1 MNHNS, CDR2 SASEGT.

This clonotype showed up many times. The CDR3, as DNA: TGTGCCACCAGCAGAAGGGCAGGGGTCCACGAGCAGTACTTC. Residues: CATSRRAGVHEQYF. The chain uses TRBV15 and TRBJ2-7; D is possibly TRBD1 (6 bases). This CDR3 is 14 amino acids long. The V and J ends lost 2 bases and 5 bases respectively, with 13 bases between them. Per germline, CDR1 LNHNV and CDR2 YYDKDF (reference sequence).

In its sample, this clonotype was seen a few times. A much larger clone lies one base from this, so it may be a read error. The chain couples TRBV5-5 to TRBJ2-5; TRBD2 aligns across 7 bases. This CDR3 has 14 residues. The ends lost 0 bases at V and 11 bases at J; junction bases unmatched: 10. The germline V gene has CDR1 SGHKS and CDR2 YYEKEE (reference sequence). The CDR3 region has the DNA TGTGCCAGCAGCTTGGGGGGGGGTTTGAATGAGCAGTACTTC. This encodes CASSLGGGLNEQYF.

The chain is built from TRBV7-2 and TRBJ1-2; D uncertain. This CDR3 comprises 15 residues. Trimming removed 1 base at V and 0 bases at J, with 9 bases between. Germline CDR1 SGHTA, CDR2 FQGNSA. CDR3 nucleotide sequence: TGTGCCAGCAGCTTAGATGCGGGAGCTAACTATGGCTACACCTTC. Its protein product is CASSLDAGANYGYTF. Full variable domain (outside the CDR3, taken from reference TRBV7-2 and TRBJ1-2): GAGVSQSPSNKVTEKGKDVELRCDPISGHTALYWYRQSLGQGLEFLIYFQGNSAPDKSGLPSDRFSAERTGGSVSTLTIQRTQQEDSAVYLCASSLDAGANYGYTFGSGTRLTVV.

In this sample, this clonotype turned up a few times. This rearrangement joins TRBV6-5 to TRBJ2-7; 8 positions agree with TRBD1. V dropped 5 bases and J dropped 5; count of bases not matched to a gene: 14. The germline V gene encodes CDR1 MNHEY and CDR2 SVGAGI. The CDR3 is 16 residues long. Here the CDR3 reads CASSPNGQGRRNEQYF. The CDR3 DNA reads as TGTGCCAGCAGTCCGAATGGACAGGGAAGAAGGAACGAGCAGTACTTC.

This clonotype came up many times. Here the CDR3 reads CASSREGALIYGYTF. The CDR3 coding sequence is TGTGCCAGCAGCCGAGAGGGGGCACTTATTTACGGCTACACCTTC. The chain employs TRBV3-1 and TRBJ1-2; 7 nucleotides align to TRBD1. Per the germline V gene, CDR1 is LGHDT and CDR2 is YNNKEL (reference sequence). Losses at the gene ends were 4 bases for V and 8 bases for J; bases not matched to a gene: 13. This CDR3 spans 15 amino acids.

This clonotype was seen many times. The CDR3 DNA is TGTGCCAGCAGCTATACCTCGGGGGGCGAGCAGTACTTC. This encodes CASSYTSGGEQYF. The chain employs TRBV7-2 and TRBJ2-7, with 7 bases that match TRBD2. Germline CDR1 reads SGHTA; CDR2 reads FQGNSA. V lost 4 bases and J lost 6; bases outside the gene matches: 6. The CDR3 length is 13 residues.

In DNA, the CDR3 is TGTGCCAGCAGTGCAGGCAGGGTAGAAAACATTCAGTACTTC. Its translation is CASSAGRVENIQYF. The chain has TRBV6-5 and TRBJ2-4; TRBD1 might be the D (5 bases). Germline CDR1 is MNHEY and CDR2 is SVGAGI. This CDR3 is built from 14 residues. V was cut by 5 bases and J by 5 bases, with 13 bases left in between.

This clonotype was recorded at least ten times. CDR3 in DNA: TGTGCCAGCAGCTTAGCGCGGGGGACCTACGAGCAGTACTTC. This sequence encodes CASSLARGTYEQYF. V gene TRBV7-8 combines with J gene TRBJ2-7; 7 bases fit TRBD2. V trimming: 0 bases; J trimming: 2 bases; junction bases outside the gene matches: 1. This CDR3 is built from 14 residues. The germline V gene has CDR1 SGHVS and CDR2 FQNEAQ. Full variable domain (missing parts from reference TRBV7-8 and TRBJ2-7): GAGVSQSPRYKVAKRGQDVALRCDPISGHVSLFWYQQALGQGPEFLTYFQNEAQLDKSGLPSDRFFAERPEGSVSTLKIQRTQQEDSAVYLCASSLARGTYEQYFGPGTRLTVT.

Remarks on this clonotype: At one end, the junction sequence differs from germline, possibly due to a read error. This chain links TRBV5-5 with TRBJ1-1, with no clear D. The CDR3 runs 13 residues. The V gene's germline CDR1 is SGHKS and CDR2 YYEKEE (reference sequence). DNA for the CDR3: TGTGCCTGCAGCTTGTCGGCGAACACTGAAGCTTTCTTT. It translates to CACSLSANTEAFF.

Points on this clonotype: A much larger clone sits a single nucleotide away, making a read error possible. CDR3 region: CASTSGGEKRFF. Here the CDR3 DNA reads TGTGCCAGCACGTCCGGTGGTGAAAAACGGTTTTTT. The chain uses TRBV27 and TRBJ1-4; D is unresolved. Germline CDR1 is MNHEY and CDR2 is SMNVEV (reference sequence). This CDR3 is 12 amino acids long.

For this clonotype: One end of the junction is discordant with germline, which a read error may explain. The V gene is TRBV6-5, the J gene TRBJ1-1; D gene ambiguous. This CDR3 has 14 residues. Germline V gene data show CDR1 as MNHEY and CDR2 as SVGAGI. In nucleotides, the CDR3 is TGTGCCAGCACCATGAGACGGACCAACACTAAAGCTTTCTTT. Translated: CASTMRRTNTKAFF.

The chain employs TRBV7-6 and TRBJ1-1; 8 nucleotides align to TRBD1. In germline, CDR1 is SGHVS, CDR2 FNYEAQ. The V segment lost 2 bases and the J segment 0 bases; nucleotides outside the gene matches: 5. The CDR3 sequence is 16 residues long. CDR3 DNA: TGTGCCAGCAGCTTAAGTCACAGGGGGTTGAACACTGAAGCTTTCTTT. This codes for CASSLSHRGLNTEAFF.

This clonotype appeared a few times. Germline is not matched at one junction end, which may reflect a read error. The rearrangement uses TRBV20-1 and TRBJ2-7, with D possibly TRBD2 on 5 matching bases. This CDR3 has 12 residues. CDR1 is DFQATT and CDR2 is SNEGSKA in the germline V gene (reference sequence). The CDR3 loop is CRASPAVDEQYF. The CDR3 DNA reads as TGCAGGGCTAGCCCAGCAGTAGACGAGCAGTACTTC.

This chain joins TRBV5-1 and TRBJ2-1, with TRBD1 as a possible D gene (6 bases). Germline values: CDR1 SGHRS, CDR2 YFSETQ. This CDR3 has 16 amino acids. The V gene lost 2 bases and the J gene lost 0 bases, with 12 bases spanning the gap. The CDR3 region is CASSFTGPTSYNEQFF. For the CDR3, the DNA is TGCGCCAGCAGCTTCACAGGGCCCACCTCCTACAATGAGCAGTTCTTC.

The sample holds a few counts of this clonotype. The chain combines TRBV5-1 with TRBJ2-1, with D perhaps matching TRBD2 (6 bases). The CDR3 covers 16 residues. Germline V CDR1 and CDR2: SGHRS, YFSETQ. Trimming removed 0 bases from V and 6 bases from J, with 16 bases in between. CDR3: CASSLVWGERGNEQFF. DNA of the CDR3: TGCGCCAGCAGCTTGGTCTGGGGGGAAAGAGGCAATGAGCAGTTCTTC. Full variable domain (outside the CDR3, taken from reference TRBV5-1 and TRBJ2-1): KAGVTQTPRYLIKTRGQQVTLSCSPISGHRSVSWYQQTPGQGLQFLFEYFSETQRNKGNFPGRFSGRQFSNSRSEMNVSTLELGDSALYLCASSLVWGERGNEQFFGPGTRLTVL.

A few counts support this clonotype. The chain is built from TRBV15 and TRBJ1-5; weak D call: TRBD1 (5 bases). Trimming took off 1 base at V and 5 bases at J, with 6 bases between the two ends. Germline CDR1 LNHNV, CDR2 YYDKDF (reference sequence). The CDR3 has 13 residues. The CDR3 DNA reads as TGTGCCACCAGCAGAGGGGGCGATCAGCCCCAGCATTTT. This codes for CATSRGGDQPQHF.

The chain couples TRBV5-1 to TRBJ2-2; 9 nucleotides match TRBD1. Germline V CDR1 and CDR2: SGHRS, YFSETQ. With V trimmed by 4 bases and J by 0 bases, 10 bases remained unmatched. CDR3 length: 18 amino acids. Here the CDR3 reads CASSTIPQGASNTGELFF. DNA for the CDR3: TGCGCCAGCAGCACGATCCCACAGGGGGCATCGAACACCGGGGAGCTGTTTTTT.

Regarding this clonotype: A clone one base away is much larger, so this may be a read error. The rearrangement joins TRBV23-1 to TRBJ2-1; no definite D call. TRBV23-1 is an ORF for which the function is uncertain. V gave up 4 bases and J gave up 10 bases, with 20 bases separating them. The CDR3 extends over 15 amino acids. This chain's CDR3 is CASSPDGSGSYEQFF. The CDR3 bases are TGCGCCAGCAGTCCAGACGGATCAGGCTCCTACGAGCAGTTCTTC.

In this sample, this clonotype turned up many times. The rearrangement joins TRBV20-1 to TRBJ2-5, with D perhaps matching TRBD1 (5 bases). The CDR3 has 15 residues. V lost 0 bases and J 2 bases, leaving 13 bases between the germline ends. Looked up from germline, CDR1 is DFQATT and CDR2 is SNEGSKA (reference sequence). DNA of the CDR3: TGCAGTGCTAGAGATCCTGGGGCACTTCAAGAGACCCAGTACTTC. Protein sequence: CSARDPGALQETQYF.

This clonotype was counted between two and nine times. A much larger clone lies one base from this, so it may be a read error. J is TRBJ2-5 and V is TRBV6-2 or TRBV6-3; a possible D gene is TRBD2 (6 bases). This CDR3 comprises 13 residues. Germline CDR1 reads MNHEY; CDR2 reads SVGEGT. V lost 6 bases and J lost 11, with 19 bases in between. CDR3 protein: CASRSAGRNEQYF. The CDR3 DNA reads TGTGCCAGCAGGTCCGCGGGGCGGAATGAGCAGTACTTC.

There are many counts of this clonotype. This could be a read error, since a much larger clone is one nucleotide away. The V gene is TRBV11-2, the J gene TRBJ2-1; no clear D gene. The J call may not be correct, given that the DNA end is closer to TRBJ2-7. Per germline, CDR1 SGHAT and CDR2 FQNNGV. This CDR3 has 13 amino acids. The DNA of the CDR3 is TGTGCCAGCAGCTTAGGGAGCTACAATGAGCAGTACTTC. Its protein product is CASSLGSYNEQYF.